This TCR beta chain appears in the sequencing data of a study of OX40 agonist ivuxolimab in advanced cancers. TCRdb's copy holds only in-frame clones and misses some; the assay was immunoSEQ multiplex PCR. Altogether about 38,000 clones are present, 80% to 85% being singletons, with the ten largest covering less than 25%. The CDR3 is 13 residues long. The sample holds a few counts of this clone. Blood sampling took place at baseline, cycle 4 day 1, and cycle 7 day 1. The TCR comes from an adult with an advanced solid tumor such as melanoma, head and neck, liver or kidney cancer. This specimen was CD4+ or CD8+ T cells sorted from blood, taken in a trial of the OX40 agonist ivuxolimab. The chain recombines TRBV21-1 with TRBJ2-5; TRBD2, the table's D call, was not compared with the DNA. TRBV21-1 is a pseudogene locus. The CDR3 reads CASSSRVQETQYF. In nucleotides, the CDR3 is TGTGCCAGCAGCTCCCGGGTCCAAGAGACCCAGTACTTC.